Shown below are 4 T cell receptor beta chains from a single sample sequenced in a study of cytomegalovirus exposure and HLA in healthy donors. PCR was performed using 60 Vbeta and 13 Jbeta primers. Sequenced by immunoSEQ multiplex PCR; TCRdb stores in-frame clones only, minus some. The repertoire consists of 60,000 to 70,000 clones, with more than 60% occurring once and the leading ten covering less than 3%. Sample: PBMCs. The origin of the receptors is a woman aged 25 to 45 in good health and CMV-seronegative.

The chain couples TRBV10-3 to TRBJ2-2; maybe TRBD1 (6 bases). V was shortened by 8 bases and J by 0 bases, with 19 bases between the two germline ends. CDR1 is ENHRY and CDR2 is SYGVKD in the germline V gene. The CDR3 contains 17 residues. The CDR3, as DNA: TGTGCCATCTTCCCTGGCCCCGGGACACCGAACACCGGGGAGCTGTTTTTT. Amino acid sequence: CAIFPGPGTPNTGELFF.

V is TRBV5-1 and J is TRBJ2-1; tentatively, D is TRBD2 (6 bases). The germline CDR1 and CDR2 sequences are SGHRS and YFSETQ. The V and J ends lost 4 bases and 2 bases respectively, with 13 bases between them. The CDR3 spans 15 residues. In DNA form, the CDR3 reads TGCGCCAGCAGCCAAGGAGGGGAAACCTACAATGAGCAGTTCTTC. Translated: CASSQGGETYNEQFF.

This clone showed up just a few times. The rearrangement uses TRBV7-2 and TRBJ1-6; weak D call: TRBD1 (6 bases). The length of the CDR3 is 15 residues. V was trimmed by 5 bases and J by 5 bases, leaving 13 bases between them. The germline gives CDR1 SGHTA, CDR2 FQGNSA. In DNA, the CDR3 is TGTGCCAGCAGCCCAGGGGCGCAGAATAATTCACCCCTCCACTTT. Protein sequence: CASSPGAQNNSPLHF. Drawing the rest from reference TRBV7-2 and TRBJ1-6, the complete variable domain is GAGVSQSPSNKVTEKGKDVELRCDPISGHTALYWYRQSLGQGLEFLIYFQGNSAPDKSGLPSDRFSAERTGGSVSTLTIQRTQQEDSAVYLCASSPGAQNNSPLHFGNGTRLTVT.

This chain links TRBV27 with TRBJ1-1; TRBD1 aligns across 7 bases. Germline loops: CDR1 MNHEY, CDR2 SMNVEV (reference sequence). The ends lost 1 base at V and 0 bases at J; junction bases unmatched: 2. This CDR3 is built from 15 residues. CDR3 region: CASSLYGTVNTEAFF. The CDR3 nucleotides read TGTGCCAGCAGTTTATACGGGACAGTGAACACTGAAGCTTTCTTT.